The 13 T cell receptor beta chains reported below all come from one sample, sequenced in a study of CD4 and CD8 cells across lung adenocarcinoma regions (dated by TCRdb to 2016 to 2019). Libraries were made using PCR. Sequencer: HiSeq X Ten. Starting from the raw public reads, TCRdb applied fastp trimming at Q25, assembled clones with MiXCR and retained in-frame beta chains. CDR3 protein duplicates are merged, each entry listing the most common genes and DNA. Recorded for this sample are around 25,000 distinct CDR3 sequences; over 40% of them occurred a single time. The leading ten clones occupy about a fifth of the sample. The specimen was CD4+ T cells from the center of a lung tumor. Sample cell subset or site, as interpreted from the label and publication: tumor center region. These receptors came from a male donor with lung adenocarcinoma. The CD4 and CD8 labels of this study may be unreliable.

The chain is built from TRBV27 and TRBJ2-4; D possibly corresponds to TRBD2 (5 bases). This CDR3 has 16 amino acids. Germline loops: CDR1 MNHEY, CDR2 SMNVEV (reference sequence). V was pared by 6 bases and J by 6 bases, with 21 bases between. CDR3 nucleotides: TGTGCCAGCAGCTCGTCGAGGCTGGGAGTCACAAACATTCAGTACTTC. It translates to CASSSSRLGVTNIQYF.

This clonotype was counted ten times or more. This chain joins TRBV6-5 and TRBJ2-1, with 7 bases fitting TRBD2. The CDR3 is 14 residues long. V shed 2 bases and J 13 bases; nucleotides not matched to a gene: 11. Germline V gene lookup returns CDR1 MNHEY and CDR2 SVGAGI. The CDR3 DNA reads as TGTGCCAGCAGTTACCCGGGGGGTGGAGAGACCCAGTTCTTC. Translating it yields CASSYPGGGETQFF.

The rearrangement uses TRBV5-1 and TRBJ2-5; 8 nucleotides match TRBD1. TRBJ2-7 matches the DNA end more closely, so the J call is doubtful. This CDR3 is built from 14 residues. Germline CDR1 is SGHRS and CDR2 is YFSETQ. The CDR3: CASSTRGPGDEQYF. The CDR3 DNA is TGCGCCAGCAGCACCAGGGGGCCGGGCGACGAGCAGTACTTC.

The chain couples TRBV3-1 to TRBJ2-3; 10 bases are shared with TRBD2. The end of the DNA fits TRBJ2-1 better, so the J call may be wrong. This CDR3 spans 15 amino acids. CDR1 is LGHDT and CDR2 is YNNKEL in the germline V gene (reference sequence). This CDR3 is CASTFRLAGDNEQFF. Written as DNA, the CDR3 is TGTGCCAGCACTTTTAGACTAGCGGGCGACAATGAGCAGTTCTTC.

In this sample, this clonotype turned up many times. The rearrangement links TRBV28 to TRBJ2-5; D possibly corresponds to TRBD2 (5 bases). Judging by the DNA end, TRBJ2-7 fits better; the J call may be wrong. Looked up from germline, CDR1 is MDHEN and CDR2 is SYDVKM. This CDR3 is built from 14 residues. CDR3 coding DNA: TGTGCCAGCAGCGGGGTGAAGGGATGGGGCGAGCAGTACTTC. This encodes CASSGVKGWGEQYF.

This sequence joins TRBV3-1 and TRBJ2-1; 9 nucleotides line up with TRBD2. The end of the DNA aligns better with TRBJ2-4, so the J call may be wrong. The CDR3 sequence is 13 residues long. CDR1 and CDR2 from the germline V gene are LGHDT and YNNKEL (reference sequence). CDR3: CASSPIAGVAQYF. CDR3 nucleotide sequence: TGTGCCAGCAGCCCAATAGCGGGAGTGGCTCAGTACTTC.

This clonotype was seen only a few times. The chain recombines TRBV27 with TRBJ2-5; TRBD1 aligns across 8 bases. The CDR3 is 13 residues long. Germline CDR1 is MNHEY and CDR2 is SMNVEV (reference sequence). With V trimmed by 2 bases and J by 4 bases, 0 bases remained unmatched. The CDR3 DNA is TGTGCCAGCAGTTTACAGGGGGCAGAGACCCAGTACTTC. This encodes CASSLQGAETQYF.

Worth noting for this clonotype: The germline gene is not matched at one end of the junction; a read error may be the cause. The chain recombines TRBV12-3 or TRBV12-4 with TRBJ2-3, with 8 bases lining up with TRBD2. This CDR3 comprises 15 residues. The CDR3 loop is CGSSLSGVNPDTQYF. In DNA, the CDR3 is TGTGGCAGCAGTCTTAGCGGGGTTAATCCAGATACGCAGTATTTT.

The chain combines TRBV6-1 with TRBJ2-5, with 7 bases fitting TRBD2. Germline V gene lookup returns CDR1 MNHNS and CDR2 SASEGT. The CDR3 contains 14 residues. CDR3 DNA: TGTGCGGGGCTCTGCTGCGGGGGCCAAGAGACCCAGTACTTC. Protein product: CAGLCCGGQETQYF.

Remarks on this clonotype: At one of its ends the junction is not consistent with the germline gene, which may arise from a read error. This sequence joins TRBV10-2 and TRBJ2-1; D ambiguous. The V gene's germline CDR1 is WSHSY and CDR2 SAAADI. The CDR3 runs 11 residues. CDR3 in DNA: TGCGCCACGGAGTTGACCGATGAGCAGTTCTTT. Translation gives CATELTDEQFF.

The chain joins TRBV10-1 to TRBJ2-5; 8 bases are a match to TRBD2. The CDR3 extends over 14 amino acids. The V gene's germline CDR1 is WNHNN and CDR2 SYGVQD (reference sequence). With V trimmed by 4 bases and J by 11 bases, 12 bases remained unmatched. The CDR3 DNA reads as TGCGCCAGCAGTGTACCCAGCGGGAGTAGTGAGCAGTACTTC. Amino acids: CASSVPSGSSEQYF.

Concerning this clonotype: The germline gene is not matched at one end of the junction; a read error may be the cause. V usage is TRBV11-3 and J usage is TRBJ2-3; D is uncertain. The CDR3 has 12 amino acids. Germline V gene lookup returns CDR1 SGHNT and CDR2 YENEEA. The chain's CDR3 is CASSLSKDTQYF. The CDR3 DNA is TGTGCCAGCAGCCTTAGCAAAGATACCCAGTATTTT.

This clonotype has a count of ten or more. A junction end diverges from the germline sequence, so it may reflect a read error. V gene TRBV6-5 combines with J gene TRBJ2-2, with D possibly matching TRBD1 (6 bases). This CDR3 is built from 15 residues. Germline CDR1 MNHEY, CDR2 SVGAGI. CDR3 in DNA: TGTGCCAGCAGACTCCAGTCCGGAATTCCAGGGGCGCTGTATTTT. Translating it yields CASRLQSGIPGALYF.